These 15 T cell receptor beta chains were all obtained from the same sample, sequenced in a study of neurological immune-mediated disorders. One entry per CDR3 protein results from TCRdb running MiXCR on the 5' RACE reads. The profile shows approximately 50,000 distinct CDR3 sequences, about a tenth of them singletons. The sample taken for sequencing was PBMCs. These receptors originate from a man aged 70-80 years with HTLV-1-associated myelopathy (HAM/TSP).

In this sample, this clonotype turned up many times. The chain couples TRBV11-3 to TRBJ2-2; no reliable D call. Deletions cut 4 bases from V and 8 bases from J, with 17 bases between. The CDR3 is 15 residues long. The germline gives CDR1 SGHNT, CDR2 YENEEA. The CDR3 DNA reads TGTGCCAGCAGCTCCCTAGGGTCGAGACCAGGGGAGCTGTTTTTT. This codes for CASSSLGSRPGELFF.

The table lists this clonotype with many counts. The rearrangement links TRBV5-1 to TRBJ2-5; D is perhaps TRBD1 (6 bases). CDR1 is SGHRS and CDR2 is YFSETQ in the germline V gene. Trimming left V 3 bases short and J 2 bases short, with 8 bases between. The CDR3 totals 13 residues. The DNA of the CDR3 is TGCGCCAGCAGCTCCGGACAGCAAGAGACCCAGTACTTC. Protein: CASSSGQQETQYF.

This clonotype was seen repeatedly, ten times or more. The CDR3 reads CAISDTGRGNNEQFF. The CDR3 DNA sequence: TGTGCCATCAGCGACACAGGGAGGGGTAACAATGAGCAGTTCTTC. The rearrangement links TRBV10-3 to TRBJ2-1, with a weak D call TRBD2 (7 bases). The CDR3 is 15 residues long. Germline CDR1 ENHRY, CDR2 SYGVKD. The V end was cut by 6 bases, the J end by 5 bases, with 17 bases between.

This clonotype has a count of ten or more. The rearrangement links TRBV12-3 or TRBV12-4 to TRBJ2-2, with 7 nucleotides matching TRBD1. The CDR3 has 15 amino acids. V trimming: 0 bases; J trimming: 7 bases; junction bases outside the gene matches: 5. In nucleotides, the CDR3 is TGTGCCAGCAGTTTAGCAGGGGGCTTGGGCGGGGAGCTGTTTTTT. This encodes CASSLAGGLGGELFF.

This clonotype was seen many times. This chain joins TRBV6-2 or TRBV6-3 and TRBJ2-2; TRBD1 matches 7 bases. The CDR3 totals 12 residues. CDR1 and CDR2 from the germline V gene are MNHEY and SVGEGT. The V and J ends lost 10 bases and 4 bases, in that order; junction bases with no gene match: 3. The CDR3 nucleotides are TGTGCCACTAGGACAGGCACCGGGGAGCTGTTTTTT. This sequence encodes CATRTGTGELFF.

This clonotype came up many times. The chain couples TRBV4-3 to TRBJ2-1; the match to TRBD1 covers 8 bases. This CDR3 spans 16 amino acids. Trimming at V came to 4 bases and at J to 4 bases, leaving 9 bases not matched to a gene. Per germline, CDR1 LGHNA and CDR2 YSLEER. As DNA, the CDR3 is TGCGCCAGCAGCCGGATAGGGACAGGACCTTACAATGAGCAGTTCTTC. Its translation: CASSRIGTGPYNEQFF.

As to this clonotype: A much larger clone differs by one base, so this may be a read error. The chain employs TRBV20-1 and TRBJ2-7, with 7 bases matching TRBD2. Germline lookup yields CDR1 DFQATT and CDR2 SNEGSKA (reference sequence). V shed 3 bases, J shed 4 bases, and the junction held 9 bases outside the gene matches. The CDR3 is made up of 14 amino acids. CDR3 protein: CSARWGGSGYEQYF. In DNA form, the CDR3 reads TGCAGTGCTAGGTGGGGCGGGAGTGGTTACGAGCAGTACTTC.

This clonotype was counted at least ten times. The rearrangement uses TRBV5-1 and TRBJ2-1, with D tentatively TRBD1 or TRBD2 (5 bases each). This CDR3 spans 14 amino acids. Trimming removed 0 bases at V and 5 bases at J, with 9 bases between. Germline V gene data show CDR1 as SGHRS and CDR2 as YFSETQ. The CDR3 DNA sequence: TGCGCCAGCAGCTTGGCCATGGGGGACAATGAGCAGTTCTTC. As protein: CASSLAMGDNEQFF.

This clonotype has ten or more counts. The J gene is TRBJ2-3, the V gene TRBV5-1; 7 bases line up with TRBD1. J was trimmed by 2 bases and V by 4 bases; bases with no gene match: 10. The CDR3 totals 16 residues. Germline CDR1 reads SGHRS; CDR2 reads YFSETQ. CDR3 nucleotide sequence: TGCGCCAGCAGCCTGGACAGGAGAGGCTCCACAGATACGCAGTATTTT. It is translated as CASSLDRRGSTDTQYF.

Ten or more counts support this clonotype. The chain couples TRBV27 to TRBJ2-4; possible D gene TRBD2, 6 bases. Germline V gene lookup returns CDR1 MNHEY and CDR2 SMNVEV (reference sequence). V lost 5 bases to trimming and J lost 2 bases, with 13 bases between them. The CDR3 has 15 amino acids. CDR3 sequence reads: CASSPNGTPKNIQYF. CDR3 sequence (DNA): TGTGCCAGCAGTCCAAACGGGACTCCCAAAAACATTCAGTACTTC.

This clonotype was recorded at least ten times. V usage is TRBV29-1 and J usage is TRBJ1-1, with D unclear. The germline V gene encodes CDR1 SQVTM and CDR2 ANQGSEA. CDR3 size: 13 residues. Deletions cut 5 bases from V and 1 base from J, with 11 bases between. The CDR3 region is CSVRKDENTEAFF. CDR3 DNA: TGCAGCGTTAGGAAGGACGAGAACACTGAAGCTTTCTTT.

Of note for this clonotype: This may be a read error: a much more frequent sequence differs by one nucleotide. DNA for the CDR3: TGCGCCAGCAGCCACCCACCAAACACCGGGGAGCTGTTTTTT. Its protein product is CASSHPPNTGELFF. V usage is TRBV4-3 and J usage is TRBJ2-2; D remains ambiguous. Trimming removed 3 bases at V and 2 bases at J, with 7 bases between. The CDR3 contains 14 residues. Germline CDR1 is LGHNA and CDR2 is YSLEER.

This clonotype was seen at least ten times. The chain recombines TRBV12-3 or TRBV12-4 with TRBJ1-1, with D possibly matching TRBD1 (5 bases). Trimming cost V 5 bases and J 5 bases, with 6 bases left between them. CDR3 length equals 11 residues. The CDR3 loop is CASSPGTEAFF. CDR3 bases: TGTGCCAGCAGTCCAGGGACTGAAGCTTTCTTT.

In its sample, this clonotype is medium-sized. V is TRBV5-5 and J is TRBJ2-1, with 7 nucleotides matching TRBD2. Germline V gives CDR1 SGHKS, CDR2 YYEKEE (reference sequence). V lost 4 bases and J lost 10; bases outside the gene matches: 5. The CDR3 has 12 amino acids. The CDR3 reads CASSPGRVEQFF. The CDR3 nucleotides are TGTGCCAGCAGCCCAGGGAGGGTCGAGCAGTTCTTC.

Ten or more counts support this clonotype. The CDR3 spells CASSPGQPADTQYF. For the CDR3, the DNA is TGCGCCAGCAGCCCTGGACAGCCCGCGGATACGCAGTATTTT. The chain uses TRBV5-1 and TRBJ2-3; D is perhaps TRBD1 (6 bases). The V gene's germline CDR1 is SGHRS and CDR2 YFSETQ. The CDR3 is 14 residues long. V lost 4 bases and J lost 6, with 15 bases in between.